These 22 T cell receptor beta chains came from one sample sequenced in a study of shared clonotypes between healthy human individuals. Naive CD8 cells lacked CD45RO and underwent positive selection for CCR7, leaving out terminally differentiated effector memory CD45RA+ cells. The assay was immunoSEQ multiplex PCR, and TCRdb's table has in-frame clones only and misses some. The table records about 2.1 million clones, 85% to 95% of them present only once. Sequencing was performed on naive CD8+ T cells from PBMCs. The receptors here all came from a young man in good health. Some clones in this sample may be carry-over from other donors' samples.

The CDR3 protein is CASSFGRTETQYF. The CDR3 nucleotides read TGTGCCAGCAGCTTTGGGAGGACTGAGACCCAGTACTTC. The V and J genes are TRBV7-3 and TRBJ2-5; D is perhaps TRBD2 (6 bases). Germline CDR1 SGHTA, CDR2 FQGTGA. V lost 3 bases and J 5 bases, leaving 10 bases between the germline ends. The CDR3 spans 13 residues.

The chain employs TRBV4-1 and TRBJ2-7, with 9 bases identical to TRBD1. The CDR3 extends over 16 amino acids. CDR1 and CDR2 from the germline V gene are MGHRA and YSYEKL. The V gene end was trimmed by 1 base and the J gene end by 4 bases; junction bases not matched to a gene: 8. The CDR3 DNA is TGCGCCAGCAGCCAAGGGGTAAGGGACAGGGAGTACGAGCAGTACTTC. This codes for CASSQGVRDREYEQYF.

The chain uses TRBV27 and TRBJ1-1; D unclear. The CDR3 length is 14 residues. V lost 2 bases to trimming and J lost 3 bases, with 10 bases between them. Per germline, CDR1 MNHEY and CDR2 SMNVEV (reference sequence). CDR3 bases: TGTGCCAGCAGTTTAGTTGGAGCGTACACTGAAGCTTTCTTT. This sequence encodes CASSLVGAYTEAFF.

The chain has TRBV29-1 and TRBJ2-1; 12 bases fit TRBD2. The CDR3 covers 15 residues. CDR1 and CDR2 (germline): SQVTM, ANQGSEA. Trimming at V came to 4 bases and at J to 7 bases, leaving 8 bases not matched to a gene. The CDR3 loop reads CSVAMTSGRSNEQFF. CDR3 DNA sequence: TGCAGCGTTGCAATGACTAGCGGGAGATCGAATGAGCAGTTCTTC.

The chain couples TRBV7-9 to TRBJ2-5; D ambiguous. V lost 1 base and J 4 bases, leaving 10 bases between the germline ends. The CDR3 is 14 residues long. The germline V gene has CDR1 SEHNR and CDR2 FQNEAQ (reference sequence). The CDR3, as DNA: TGTGCCAGCAGCTTAGGGGTTAGGGTAGAGACCCAGTACTTC. This encodes CASSLGVRVETQYF.

The chain carries TRBV29-1 and TRBJ2-7; D unclear. The V end was cut by 6 bases, the J end by 4 bases, with 13 bases between. The CDR3 spans 12 residues. The germline gives CDR1 SQVTM, CDR2 ANQGSEA. CDR3 in DNA: TGCAGCGTCGTCTCGCCTGGATACGAGCAGTACTTC. Translation: CSVVSPGYEQYF.

The chain has TRBV27 and TRBJ2-3; D might be TRBD1 (6 bases). Germline V gene data show CDR1 as MNHEY and CDR2 as SMNVEV (reference sequence). The CDR3 totals 16 residues. The V and J ends lost 3 bases and 5 bases respectively, with 18 bases between them. Written as DNA, the CDR3 is TGTGCCAGCAGTTTTCTAGGTACAGGGCGTTTAGATACGCAGTATTTT. Translation gives CASSFLGTGRLDTQYF.

This chain connects TRBV4-1 to TRBJ2-5; weak D call: TRBD2 (7 bases). Germline assignment: CDR1 MGHRA and CDR2 YSYEKL. V gave up 2 bases and J gave up 4 bases, with 11 bases separating them. CDR3 length: 14 residues. CDR3 region: CASSQRGAGETQYF. The CDR3, as DNA: TGCGCCAGCAGCCAACGGGGGGCCGGAGAGACCCAGTACTTC.

The gene calls are TRBV6-4 and TRBJ1-2; D is uncertain. CDR1 and CDR2 (germline): MRHNA, SNTAGT. CDR3 length: 13 residues. V lost 3 bases and J lost 5, with 10 bases in between. CDR3 nucleotides: TGTGCCAGCAGTGAAACAGACGGGTATGGCTACACCTTC. Protein sequence: CASSETDGYGYTF.

The chain combines TRBV7-9 with TRBJ1-2, with D unresolved. CDR1 SEHNR and CDR2 FQNEAQ come from the germline V gene (reference sequence). V lost 1 base, J lost 4 bases, and 10 bases lay in between. The CDR3 has 14 residues. CDR3: CASSLVGLSYGYTF. CDR3 sequence (DNA): TGTGCCAGCAGCTTAGTAGGGTTGAGCTATGGCTACACCTTC.

The chain combines TRBV5-1 with TRBJ2-7, with TRBD1 identical over 10 bases. Per germline, CDR1 SGHRS and CDR2 YFSETQ. Trimming cost V 4 bases and J 4 bases; bases outside gene matches: 11. The CDR3 length is 16 residues. The CDR3 spells CASSRTGTGDGYEQYF. The CDR3 DNA reads as TGCGCCAGCAGCCGAACAGGGACAGGGGATGGGTACGAGCAGTACTTC. The entire variable domain, with the rest obtained from reference TRBV5-1 and TRBJ2-7, is as follows: KAGVTQTPRYLIKTRGQQVTLSCSPISGHRSVSWYQQTPGQGLQFLFEYFSETQRNKGNFPGRFSGRQFSNSRSEMNVSTLELGDSALYLCASSRTGTGDGYEQYFGPGTRLTVT.

The chain employs TRBV11-2 and TRBJ2-1; 10 nucleotides agree with TRBD2. The CDR3 runs to 15 residues. V was clipped by 7 bases and J by 10 bases; unmatched bases: 13. The germline gives CDR1 SGHAT, CDR2 FQNNGV. CDR3 bases: TGTGCCAGCACCCTCGGCCTAGCGGGAGTCTGGGAGCAGTTCTTC. This translates into CASTLGLAGVWEQFF.

The chain recombines TRBV2 with TRBJ2-7; 8 bases agree with TRBD1. The CDR3 loop spans 15 amino acids. The germline V gene encodes CDR1 SNHLY and CDR2 FYNNEI. V lost 3 bases to trimming and J lost 7 bases; unmatched junction nucleotides: 11. The CDR3 reads CASSDDGQGHREQYF. The CDR3 bases are TGTGCCAGCAGTGACGACGGACAGGGACACAGGGAGCAGTACTTC.

As for this clone: The same CDR3 can be traced to other DNA sequences in this sample. The rearrangement links TRBV30 to TRBJ2-3; D is unresolved. V was clipped by 2 bases and J by 4 bases, with 7 bases between them. Germline assignment: CDR1 GTSNPN and CDR2 SVGIG (reference sequence). The CDR3 spans 12 residues. CDR3 protein: CAWSSGADTQYF. CDR3 sequence (DNA): TGTGCCTGGAGTTCGGGCGCAGATACGCAGTATTTT.

The chain carries TRBV11-2 and TRBJ2-7; 8 bases are a match to TRBD1. Trimming took 5 bases from V and 6 from J; bases not matched to a gene: 12. The CDR3 runs 15 residues. Germline V gene sequence: CDR1 SGHAT, CDR2 FQNNGV. The CDR3 DNA sequence: TGTGCCAGCAGCGGACGGACAGGGCTACCCCCCGAGCAGTACTTC. Amino acids: CASSGRTGLPPEQYF.

The chain couples TRBV14 to TRBJ2-1, with TRBD2 matching 8 bases. CDR3 length equals 18 residues. Germline V lookup: CDR1 SGHDN, CDR2 FVKESK. The trim removed 2 bases at V and 3 bases at J, leaving 12 bases unmatched. CDR3 coding DNA: TGTGCCAGCAGCCAACGGTTGGCAGTCGGGAGGGTCTACAATGAGCAGTTCTTC. It encodes CASSQRLAVGRVYNEQFF.

J is TRBJ2-3 and V is TRBV28; 7 nucleotides align to TRBD1. This CDR3 comprises 15 residues. The germline CDR1 and CDR2 sequences are MDHEN and SYDVKM. V lost 2 bases and J lost 5; bases outside the gene matches: 7. The CDR3 sequence is CASSLSFQGVDTQYF. The CDR3 DNA reads TGTGCCAGCAGTTTAAGTTTCCAGGGGGTAGATACGCAGTATTTT. The variable domain in full, with the rest retrieved from reference TRBV28 and TRBJ2-3, is DVKVTQSSRYLVKRTGEKVFLECVQDMDHENMFWYRQDPGLGLRLIYFSYDVKMKEKGDIPEGYSVSREKKERFSLILESASTNQTSMYLCASSLSFQGVDTQYFGPGTRLTVL.

The chain links TRBV28 to TRBJ2-7, with a possible D match to TRBD2 (6 bases). CDR1 is MDHEN, CDR2 SYDVKM, per germline. Trimming shortened V by 5 bases and J by 6 bases, and 17 bases separated the two germline ends. The CDR3 runs 14 residues. The CDR3 reads CASSGTGGWFEQYF. The CDR3 DNA follows: TGTGCCAGCAGTGGGACTGGGGGTTGGTTCGAGCAGTACTTC.

The genes are TRBV7-3 and TRBJ2-6, with a possible D match to TRBD1 (6 bases). The CDR3 is 18 residues long. Trimming took 1 base from V and 0 from J, leaving 13 bases between them. The germline CDR1 and CDR2 sequences are SGHTA and FQGTGA. CDR3 sequence (DNA): TGTGCCAGCAGCTTAATGGCAGGGGTCTTCTCTGGGGCCAACGTCCTGACTTTC. Translating gives CASSLMAGVFSGANVLTF.

The rearrangement links TRBV27 to TRBJ2-3; D may match TRBD1 or TRBD2 (6 bases each). This CDR3 is built from 17 residues. V lost 6 bases to trimming and J lost 2 bases, with 21 bases between them. From germline, CDR1 is MNHEY and CDR2 SMNVEV (reference sequence). The CDR3 sequence is CASSPLGAGIDTDTQYF. CDR3 coding DNA: TGTGCCAGCAGCCCATTGGGGGCGGGAATAGACACAGATACGCAGTATTTT.

The genes are TRBV19 and TRBJ1-1, with 8 nucleotides matching TRBD1. Trimming removed 2 bases from V and 4 bases from J; junction bases left unmatched: 3. There are 14 residues in the CDR3. Germline CDR1 is LNHDA and CDR2 is SQIVND (reference sequence). The CDR3 sequence is CASSIIGTGTEAFF. CDR3 in DNA: TGTGCCAGTAGTATAATAGGGACAGGCACTGAAGCTTTCTTT.

DNA of the CDR3: TGTGCCAGCAGTTACGGGGTCCCCACAGATACGCAGTATTTT. It specifies CASSYGVPTDTQYF. This rearrangement joins TRBV6-6 to TRBJ2-3, with D unresolved. V lost 2 bases and J lost 2, with 8 bases in between. This CDR3 has 14 residues. Germline values: CDR1 MNHNY, CDR2 SVGAGI (reference sequence).